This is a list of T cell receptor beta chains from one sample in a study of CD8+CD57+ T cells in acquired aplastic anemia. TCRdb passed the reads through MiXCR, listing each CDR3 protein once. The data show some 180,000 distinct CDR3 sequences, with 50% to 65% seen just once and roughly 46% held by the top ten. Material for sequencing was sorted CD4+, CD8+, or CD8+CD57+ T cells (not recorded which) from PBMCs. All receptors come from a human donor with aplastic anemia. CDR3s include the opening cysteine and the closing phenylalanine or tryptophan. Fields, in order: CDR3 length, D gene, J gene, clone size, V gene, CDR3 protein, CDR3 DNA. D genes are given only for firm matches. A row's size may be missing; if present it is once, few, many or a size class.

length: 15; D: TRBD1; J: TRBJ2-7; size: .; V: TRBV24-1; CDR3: CATSDSTGHDHEQYF; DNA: TGTGCCACCAGTGATTCGACAGGGCACGACCACGAGCAGTACTTC
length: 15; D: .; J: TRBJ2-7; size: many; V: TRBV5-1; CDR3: CASSFQIGSSYEQYF; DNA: TGCGCCAGCAGCTTCCAAATCGGGAGCTCCTACGAGCAGTACTTC
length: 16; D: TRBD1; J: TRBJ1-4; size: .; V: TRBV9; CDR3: CASSVGGGRTNEKLFF; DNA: TGTGCCAGCAGCGTTGGAGGGGGCAGGACTAATGAAAAACTGTTTTTT
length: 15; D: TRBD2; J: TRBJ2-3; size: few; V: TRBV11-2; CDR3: CASSTLAGARDTQYF; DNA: TGTGCCAGCAGTACACTAGCGGGAGCACGGGATACGCAGTATTTT
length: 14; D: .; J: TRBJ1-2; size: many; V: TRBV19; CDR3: CASSKPPEPHGYTF; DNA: TGTGCCAGTAGTAAGCCGCCAGAGCCGCATGGCTACACCTTC
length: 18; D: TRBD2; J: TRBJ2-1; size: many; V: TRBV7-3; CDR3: CASSPWTSGGVAYNEQFF; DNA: TGTGCCAGCAGCCCCTGGACTAGCGGGGGTGTAGCCTACAATGAGCAGTTCTTC
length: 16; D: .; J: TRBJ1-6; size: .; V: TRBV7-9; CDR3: CASSLYTDVYNSPLHF; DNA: TGTGCCAGCAGCTTATACACGGACGTGTATAATTCACCCCTCCACTTT
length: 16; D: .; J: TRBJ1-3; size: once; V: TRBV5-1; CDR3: CASSLEQTNYGYTIYF; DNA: TGCGCCAGCAGCTTGGAACAGACTAACTATGGCTACACCATATATTTT
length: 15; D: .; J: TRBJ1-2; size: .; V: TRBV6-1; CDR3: CALGSSGSLNYGYTF; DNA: TGTGCCCTGGGTTCATCGGGCAGCCTTAACTATGGCTACACCTTC
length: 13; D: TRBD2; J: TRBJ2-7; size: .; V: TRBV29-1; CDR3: CSVGSGRAREQYF; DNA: TGCAGCGTTGGTAGCGGGAGGGCCAGGGAGCAGTACTTC
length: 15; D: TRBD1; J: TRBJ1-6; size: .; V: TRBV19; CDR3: CASSVQDRVNSPLHF; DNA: TGTGCCAGTAGCGTCCAGGACAGGGTTAATTCACCCCTCCACTTT
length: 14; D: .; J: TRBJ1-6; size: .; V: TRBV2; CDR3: CASSVEDTGSHLHF; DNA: TGTGCCAGCAGTGTGGAGGACACGGGTTCACACCTCCACTTT
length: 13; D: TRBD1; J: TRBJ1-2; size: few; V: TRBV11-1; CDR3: CASSREGQGGYTF; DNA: TGTGCCAGCAGCCGAGAGGGACAGGGGGGCTACACCTTC
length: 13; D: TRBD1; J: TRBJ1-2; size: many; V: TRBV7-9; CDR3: CASSWGTGNGYTF; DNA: TGTGCCAGCAGCTGGGGGACAGGGAATGGCTACACCTTC
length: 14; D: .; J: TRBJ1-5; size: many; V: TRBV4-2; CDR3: CASSSHSGNQPQHF; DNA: TGTGCCAGCAGCAGCCATTCGGGCAATCAGCCCCAGCATTTT
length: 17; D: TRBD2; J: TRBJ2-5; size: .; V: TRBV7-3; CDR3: CASSSWTSGDSQETQYF; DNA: TGTGCCAGCAGCTCTTGGACTAGCGGGGATAGTCAAGAGACCCAGTACTTC
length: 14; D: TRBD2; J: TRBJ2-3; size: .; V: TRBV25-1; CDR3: CASRGLASTDTQYF; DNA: TGTGCCAGCAGGGGACTAGCTAGCACAGATACGCAGTATTTT
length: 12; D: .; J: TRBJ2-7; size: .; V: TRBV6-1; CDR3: CASSDPNYEQYF; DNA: TGTGCCAGCAGTGATCCGAACTACGAGCAGTACTTC
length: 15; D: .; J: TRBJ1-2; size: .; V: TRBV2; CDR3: CASSLYGTSTYGYTF; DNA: TGTGCCAGCAGCTTATACGGGACATCAACTTATGGCTACACCTTC
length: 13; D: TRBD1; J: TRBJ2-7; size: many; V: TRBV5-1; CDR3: CASSRTGPYEQYF; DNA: TGCGCCAGCAGCCGGACAGGCCCCTACGAGCAGTACTTC
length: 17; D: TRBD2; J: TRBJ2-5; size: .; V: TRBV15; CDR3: CATSIMDGRASYETQYF; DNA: TGTGCCACCAGCATTATGGACGGGAGGGCCTCATACGAGACCCAGTACTTC
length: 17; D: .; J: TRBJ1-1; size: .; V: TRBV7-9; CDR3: CASSQIGTLEGNTEAFF; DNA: TGTGCCAGCAGCCAGATAGGGACCCTAGAGGGGAACACTGAAGCTTTCTTT
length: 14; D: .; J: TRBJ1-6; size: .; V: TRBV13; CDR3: CASSPPGGSSPLHF; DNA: TGTGCCAGCAGCCCCCCAGGAGGTTCCTCACCCCTCCACTTT
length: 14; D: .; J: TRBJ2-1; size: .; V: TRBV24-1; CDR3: CATSDRELRDEQFF; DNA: TGTGCCACCAGTGACCGGGAGTTAAGAGATGAGCAGTTCTTC
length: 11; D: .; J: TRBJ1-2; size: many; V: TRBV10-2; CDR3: CASSDGLGYTF; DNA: TGCGCCAGCAGTGATGGACTGGGCTACACCTTC
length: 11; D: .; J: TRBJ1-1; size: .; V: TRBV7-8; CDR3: CASSLGLEAFF; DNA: TGTGCCAGCAGCTTGGGTCTCGAAGCTTTCTTT
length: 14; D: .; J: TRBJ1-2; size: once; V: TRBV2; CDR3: CATFDSLEGSGYTF; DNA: TGTGCCACCTTCGATTCGTTGGAGGGAAGTGGCTACACCTTC
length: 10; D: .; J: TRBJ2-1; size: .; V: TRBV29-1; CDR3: CSHSGLEQFF; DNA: TGCAGCCACAGCGGGCTTGAGCAGTTCTTC
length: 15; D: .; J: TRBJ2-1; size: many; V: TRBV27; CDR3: CASREGLSSYNEQFF; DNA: TGTGCCAGCAGGGAGGGACTTAGCTCCTACAATGAGCAGTTCTTC
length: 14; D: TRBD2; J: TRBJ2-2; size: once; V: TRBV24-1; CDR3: CATSGRRGTGELFF; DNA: TGTGCCACCAGTGGAAGGCGGGGGACCGGGGAGCTGTTTTTT
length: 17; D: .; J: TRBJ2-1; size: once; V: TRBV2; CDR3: CASRPLVSGSSYNEQFF; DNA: TGTGCCAGCAGGCCTTTAGTTTCAGGGAGTTCCTACAATGAGCAGTTCTTC
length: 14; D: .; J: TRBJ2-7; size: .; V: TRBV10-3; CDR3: CAITRGGGAYEQYF; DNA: TGTGCCATCACGAGGGGGGGAGGGGCCTACGAGCAGTACTTC
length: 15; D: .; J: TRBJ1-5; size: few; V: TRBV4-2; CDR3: CASSQEVGGNQPQHF; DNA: TGTGCCAGCAGCCAAGAAGTCGGGGGGAATCAGCCCCAGCATTTT
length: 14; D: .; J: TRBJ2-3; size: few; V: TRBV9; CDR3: CASSVVGGTDTQYF; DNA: TGTGCCAGCAGCGTAGTCGGCGGCACAGATACGCAGTATTTT
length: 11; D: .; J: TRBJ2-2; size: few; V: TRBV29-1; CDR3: CSVQDYGELFF; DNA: TGCAGCGTTCAGGACTACGGGGAGCTGTTTTTT
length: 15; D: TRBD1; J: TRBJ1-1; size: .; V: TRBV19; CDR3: CASSSGQGAHTEAFF; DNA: TGTGCCAGCAGTTCGGGACAGGGGGCTCACACTGAAGCTTTCTTT
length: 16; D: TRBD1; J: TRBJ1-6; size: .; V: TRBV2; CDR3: CASYLPPQGGYSPLHF; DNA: TGTGCCAGCTACTTGCCCCCTCAGGGGGGATATTCACCCCTCCACTTT
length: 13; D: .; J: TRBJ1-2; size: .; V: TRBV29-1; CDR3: CSVEDVGEYGYTF; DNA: TGCAGCGTTGAAGATGTGGGAGAGTATGGCTACACCTTC
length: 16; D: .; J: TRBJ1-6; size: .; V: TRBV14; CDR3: CASSQARTTYNSPLHF; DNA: TGTGCCAGCAGCCAAGCTCGGACAACCTACAATTCACCCCTCCACTTT
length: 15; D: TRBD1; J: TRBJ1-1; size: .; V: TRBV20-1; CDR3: CSANGQGALGTEAFF; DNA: TGCAGTGCTAATGGGCAGGGGGCCCTCGGAACTGAAGCTTTCTTT
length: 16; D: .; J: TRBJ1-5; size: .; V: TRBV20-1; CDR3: CSARAHSGGSNQPQHF; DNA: TGCAGTGCTAGAGCCCACTCGGGGGGAAGCAATCAGCCCCAGCATTTT
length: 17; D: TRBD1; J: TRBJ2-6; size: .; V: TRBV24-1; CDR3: CATSDGTGLSGANVLTF; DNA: TGTGCCACCAGTGATGGGACAGGTCTTTCTGGGGCCAACGTCCTGACTTTC
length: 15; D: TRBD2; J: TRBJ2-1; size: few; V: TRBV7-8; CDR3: CASSPGTSMANEQFF; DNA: TGTGCCAGCAGCCCTGGGACTAGCATGGCGAATGAGCAGTTCTTC
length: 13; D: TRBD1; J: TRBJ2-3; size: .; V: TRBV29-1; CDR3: CSAGDRTTDTQYF; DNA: TGCAGCGCTGGGGACAGGACGACAGATACGCAGTATTTT
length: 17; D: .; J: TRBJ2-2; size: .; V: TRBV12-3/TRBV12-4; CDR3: CASSSSRDTPEHRGAVF; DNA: TGTGCCAGCAGTTCATCCCGGGACACCCCCGAACACCGGGGAGCTGTTTTT
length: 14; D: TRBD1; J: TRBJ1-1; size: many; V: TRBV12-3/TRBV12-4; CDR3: CASSAGTVNTEAFF; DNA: TGTGCCAGCAGTGCCGGGACAGTGAACACTGAAGCTTTCTTT
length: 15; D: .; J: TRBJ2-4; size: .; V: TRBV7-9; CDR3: CASSPGVQAKNIQYF; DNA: TGTGCCAGCAGCCCAGGAGTCCAAGCCAAAAACATTCAGTACTTC
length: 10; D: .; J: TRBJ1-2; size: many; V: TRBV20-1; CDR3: CSARVHGYTF; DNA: TGCAGTGCTAGAGTACATGGCTACACCTTC
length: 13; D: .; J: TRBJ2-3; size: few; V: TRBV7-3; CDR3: CASSLDGSDTQYF; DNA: TGTGCTAGCAGCTTGGACGGGTCAGATACGCAGTATTTT
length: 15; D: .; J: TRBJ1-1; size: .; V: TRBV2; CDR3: CASFSQGAEDTEAFF; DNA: TGTGCCAGCTTTTCACAGGGTGCGGAGGACACTGAAGCTTTCTTT
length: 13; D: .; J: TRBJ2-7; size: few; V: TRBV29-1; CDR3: CSVALGPSYEQYF; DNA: TGCAGCGTCGCCCTCGGACCCTCCTACGAGCAGTACTTC